This paragraph reports one TCR beta chain. Here immunoSEQ multiplex PCR was the method, and the copy in TCRdb shows in-frame clones only, minus some. The data contain 250,000 to 400,000 clones, roughly 85% of them singletons. The CDR3 spans 14 residues. V was clipped by 9 bases and J by 8 bases; unmatched bases: 10. Germline CDR1 is LNHDA and CDR2 is SQIVND (reference sequence). The data originate from a study of blood T cell repertoires in COVID-19. The clonotype originates from a woman aged 25 to 39 who had been exposed to COVID-19. Sample: PBMCs or T cells enriched from blood (not recorded which). The chain carries TRBV19 and TRBJ1-6, with 7 nucleotides matching TRBD1. The CDR3, as DNA: TGTGCCAGCGATACAGGGGATCCCTATTCACCCCTCCACTTT. It translates to CASDTGDPYSPLHF.